This passage covers 27 T cell receptor beta chains from one sample sequenced in a study of blood T cell repertoires in COVID-19. Sequencing used immunoSEQ multiplex PCR; TCRdb keeps in-frame clones, though not all of them. The table records hundreds of thousands of clones, around 86% of them present only once. Input material: peripheral blood. These receptors were taken from a woman aged 55-70 years with active or convalescent COVID-19.

The chain recombines TRBV6-2 or TRBV6-3 with TRBJ2-5, with 7 bases that match TRBD2. Losses at the gene ends were 0 bases for V and 5 bases for J; bases not matched to a gene: 12. The CDR3 is made up of 17 amino acids. Germline CDR1 MNHEY, CDR2 SVGEGT. The chain's CDR3 is CASSYSLRGGDVETQYF. The CDR3 DNA reads as TGTGCCAGCAGTTACTCGTTGCGGGGAGGGGATGTGGAGACCCAGTACTTC.

The chain recombines TRBV7-9 with TRBJ1-6, with a possible D match to TRBD1 (6 bases). Germline values: CDR1 SEHNR, CDR2 FQNEAQ (reference sequence). V lost 5 bases to trimming and J lost 15 bases, with 17 bases between them. The CDR3 covers 13 residues. CDR3 amino acids: CASSPNVGGGLHF. The CDR3 DNA reads TGTGCCAGCAGCCCCAACGTAGGGGGTGGCCTCCACTTT.

In nucleotides, the CDR3 is TGTGCCAGCAGCACGACAGGCCCCTACGAGCAGTACTTC. Protein product: CASSTTGPYEQYF. The rearrangement joins TRBV28 to TRBJ2-7; a weak D match, TRBD1 (6 bases). With 6 bases removed from V and 2 bases from J, the gap between germline ends came to 11 bases. CDR1 is MDHEN, CDR2 SYDVKM, per germline. The CDR3 runs 13 residues.

The chain has TRBV5-6 and TRBJ2-7; weak D call: TRBD1 (5 bases). This CDR3 region has 14 residues. The ends were cut back, 0 bases at V and 4 bases at J, with 11 bases in the middle. Germline assignment: CDR1 SGHDT and CDR2 YYEEEE. CDR3 in DNA: TGTGCCAGCAGCTTGGTTCAGGGCGCTTACGAGCAGTACTTC. It encodes CASSLVQGAYEQYF. Looking up the rest from reference TRBV5-6 and TRBJ2-7 gives the full variable domain: DAGVTQSPTHLIKTRGQQVTLRCSPKSGHDTVSWYQQALGQGPQFIFQYYEEEERQRGNFPDRFSGHQFPNYSSELNVNALLLGDSALYLCASSLVQGAYEQYFGPGTRLTVT.

The rearrangement links TRBV3-1 (or the pseudogene TRBV3-2) to TRBJ1-5, with 7 positions matching TRBD1. CDR1 and CDR2 (germline): LGHDT, YNNKEL (reference sequence). The CDR3 is 15 residues long. The V and J ends lost 1 base and 5 bases, in that order; junction bases with no gene match: 5. Here the CDR3 reads CASSQGQGGHQPQHF. The CDR3 bases are TGTGCCAGCAGCCAAGGTCAGGGGGGCCATCAGCCCCAGCATTTT.

V is TRBV5-1 and J is TRBJ2-2, with 7 bases fitting TRBD1. Germline V gene lookup returns CDR1 SGHRS and CDR2 YFSETQ. The ends lost 4 bases at V and 5 bases at J; junction bases unmatched: 11. The CDR3 totals 16 residues. DNA for the CDR3: TGCGCCAGCAGCCCACAATTTAAGGACAGGACCGGGGAGCTGTTTTTT. Translated, it gives CASSPQFKDRTGELFF.

The rearrangement links TRBV5-1 to TRBJ2-1; possible D gene TRBD2, 6 bases. CDR3 length: 16 amino acids. Germline V lookup: CDR1 SGHRS, CDR2 YFSETQ. The V end lost 0 bases, the J end lost 2 bases, and 12 bases lay between the germline ends. CDR3 in amino acids: CASSLVAGTPYNEQFF. The CDR3 DNA sequence: TGCGCCAGCAGCTTGGTGGCGGGGACCCCCTACAATGAGCAGTTCTTC.

The chain employs TRBV5-1 and TRBJ1-2, with no clear D. This CDR3 has 14 amino acids. V lost 1 base and J lost 4, with 11 bases in between. Looked up from germline, CDR1 is SGHRS and CDR2 is YFSETQ. As DNA, the CDR3 is TGCGCCAGCAGCTTGTCCGCGGAAACCTATGGCTACACCTTC. Its protein product is CASSLSAETYGYTF.

The genes are TRBV11-2 and TRBJ2-5; TRBD2 matches at 9 bases. The CDR3 runs 17 residues. The J segment lost 4 bases and the V segment lost 5 bases, leaving 14 bases of the junction unmatched. Germline assignment: CDR1 SGHAT and CDR2 FQNNGV. CDR3 protein: CASSPYSPLAGPETQYF. The DNA for the CDR3 is TGTGCCAGCAGCCCCTATTCCCCGCTAGCGGGGCCAGAGACCCAGTACTTC.

V is TRBV5-1 and J is TRBJ1-1, with D possibly being TRBD1 (6 bases). CDR1 is SGHRS and CDR2 is YFSETQ in the germline V gene. The CDR3 is made up of 14 amino acids. Trimming stripped 6 bases from V and 0 bases from J, with 12 bases between. This CDR3 is CASTPGHLNTEAFF. CDR3 sequence (DNA): TGCGCCAGCACCCCGGGACACTTGAACACTGAAGCTTTCTTT.

The CDR3 spells CASSQTATGTHYEQYF. The CDR3 bases are TGTGCCAGCAGCCAAACCGCGACAGGAACCCACTACGAGCAGTACTTC. The V and J genes are TRBV3-1 (or the pseudogene TRBV3-2) and TRBJ2-7, with D maybe TRBD1 (6 bases). The germline V and J ends were trimmed by 2 bases and 3 bases, with 17 bases remaining between them. This CDR3 region has 16 residues. CDR1 is LGHDT and CDR2 is YNNKEL in the germline V gene (reference sequence).

The V call is TRBV7-6, the J call TRBJ2-1, with TRBD2 matching 8 bases. CDR1 and CDR2 (germline): SGHVS, FNYEAQ. The CDR3 totals 16 residues. V dropped 4 bases and J dropped 2; count of bases not matched to a gene: 7. The CDR3 coding sequence is TGTGCCAGCAGCTCCGCTGGCGGGGGGACCTACAATGAGCAGTTCTTC. Translating it yields CASSSAGGGTYNEQFF. The full variable domain, with the rest looked up from reference TRBV7-6 and TRBJ2-1, is GAGVSQSPRYKVTKRGQDVALRCDPISGHVSLYWYRQALGQGPEFLTYFNYEAQQDKSGLPNDRFSAERPEGSISTLTIQRTEQRDSAMYRCASSSAGGGTYNEQFFGPGTRLTVL.

This clone was seen a single time. This sequence joins TRBV4-1 and TRBJ2-1; perhaps TRBD2 as D (6 bases). Trimming shortened V by 4 bases and J by 2 bases, and 15 bases separated the two germline ends. The CDR3 consists of 16 residues. Per germline, CDR1 MGHRA and CDR2 YSYEKL. The CDR3 loop is CASSPHPGEAYNEQFF. The CDR3 nucleotides are TGCGCCAGCAGCCCCCACCCGGGGGAAGCCTACAATGAGCAGTTCTTC.

The genes are TRBV5-1 and TRBJ2-7, with 8 bases identical to TRBD1. With V trimmed by 0 bases and J by 0 bases, 5 bases remained unmatched. Germline CDR1 reads SGHRS; CDR2 reads YFSETQ. The length of the CDR3 is 16 residues. The CDR3 reads CASSLGQGASSYEQYF. Here the CDR3 DNA reads TGCGCCAGCAGCTTGGGGCAGGGGGCGAGCTCCTACGAGCAGTACTTC.

This clone was observed a handful of times. The genes are TRBV12-5 and TRBJ2-5, with TRBD2 identical over 15 bases. The CDR3 covers 15 residues. The J segment lost 4 bases and the V segment lost 4 bases, leaving 1 base of the junction unmatched. Germline loops: CDR1 LGHNT, CDR2 FRNRAP. CDR3 DNA: TGTGCTAGTGGTTCGGGACTAGCGGGAGGAGAGACCCAGTACTTC. Residues: CASGSGLAGGETQYF.

This sequence joins TRBV30 and TRBJ2-7, with TRBD1 identical over 10 bases. Germline values: CDR1 GTSNPN, CDR2 SVGIG (reference sequence). V shed 4 bases and J 2 bases; nucleotides not matched to a gene: 5. The CDR3 has 14 amino acids. The CDR3 loop reads CAWTPGTGAYEQYF. The CDR3 DNA sequence: TGTGCCTGGACCCCCGGGACAGGGGCCTACGAGCAGTACTTC.

The chain uses TRBV7-9 and TRBJ2-1; 8 bases align to TRBD2. Germline loops: CDR1 SEHNR, CDR2 FQNEAQ (reference sequence). This CDR3 comprises 13 residues. V was clipped by 4 bases and J by 12 bases; unmatched bases: 8. CDR3 DNA sequence: TGTGCCAGCAGCTCCCCGGGGGGGCTGGGGCAGTTCTTC. It codes for CASSSPGGLGQFF.

The V and J genes are TRBV30 and TRBJ2-1, with 11 positions matching TRBD2. The length of the CDR3 is 17 residues. Germline V gene sequence: CDR1 GTSNPN, CDR2 SVGIG (reference sequence). V shed 1 base, J shed 8 bases, and the junction held 13 bases outside the gene matches. This CDR3 reads CAWSGLLAGARLDEQFF. Here the CDR3 DNA reads TGTGCCTGGAGTGGGTTACTAGCGGGGGCCCGATTGGATGAGCAGTTCTTC.

The V gene is TRBV3-1 (or the pseudogene TRBV3-2), the J gene TRBJ2-2; 8 bases line up with TRBD1. The CDR3 consists of 17 residues. The trim removed 1 base at V and 0 bases at J, leaving 4 bases unmatched. Per germline, CDR1 LGHDT and CDR2 YNNKEL (reference sequence). DNA for the CDR3: TGTGCCAGCAGCCAAGGAGCAGGGGGCACGAACACCGGGGAGCTGTTTTTT. It yields the protein CASSQGAGGTNTGELFF.

This clone was detected only a few times. The chain combines TRBV6-6 with TRBJ1-5; 9 bases agree with TRBD1. With 6 bases clipped from V and 5 bases from J, the junction kept 8 bases outside the gene matches. Looked up from germline, CDR1 is MNHNY and CDR2 is SVGAGI (reference sequence). This CDR3 has 15 amino acids. CDR3: CASRGTGSSDQPQHF. The CDR3 DNA reads TGTGCCAGCAGAGGGACAGGGTCATCGGATCAGCCCCAGCATTTT.

CDR3 bases: TGCGCCAGCAGCTGGGGACAGGCAACTAATGAAAAACTGTTTTTT. Translation: CASSWGQATNEKLFF. This chain joins TRBV5-1 and TRBJ1-4, with TRBD1 identical over 8 bases. The germline gives CDR1 SGHRS, CDR2 YFSETQ. V shed 3 bases and J 0 bases; nucleotides not matched to a gene: 1. The CDR3 runs to 15 residues. The full variable domain, in which reference TRBV5-1 and TRBJ1-4 provide the parts outside the CDR3, is KAGVTQTPRYLIKTRGQQVTLSCSPISGHRSVSWYQQTPGQGLQFLFEYFSETQRNKGNFPGRFSGRQFSNSRSEMNVSTLELGDSALYLCASSWGQATNEKLFFGSGTQLSVL.

V and J are TRBV5-6 and TRBJ2-5; the match to TRBD1 covers 7 bases. The CDR3 covers 15 residues. Germline V gene data show CDR1 as SGHDT and CDR2 as YYEEEE. The ends lost 5 bases at V and 2 bases at J; junction bases unmatched: 9. The CDR3 DNA reads TGTGCCAGCAGTTTCGACAGGGAAGGTCAAGAGACCCAGTACTTC. This gives the protein CASSFDREGQETQYF. Full variable domain (missing parts from reference TRBV5-6 and TRBJ2-5): DAGVTQSPTHLIKTRGQQVTLRCSPKSGHDTVSWYQQALGQGPQFIFQYYEEEERQRGNFPDRFSGHQFPNYSSELNVNALLLGDSALYLCASSFDREGQETQYFGPGTRLLVL.

The chain links TRBV19 to TRBJ1-2; 8 positions agree with TRBD1. This CDR3 spans 15 amino acids. V lost 4 bases to trimming and J lost 9 bases; unmatched junction nucleotides: 13. Germline CDR1 and CDR2: LNHDA and SQIVND (reference sequence). CDR3 amino acids: CASSTLRDRQSSYTF. CDR3 bases: TGTGCCAGTAGTACCCTCCGGGACAGGCAGTCCAGCTACACCTTC. The entire variable domain, with the rest obtained from reference TRBV19 and TRBJ1-2, is as follows: DGGITQSPKYLFRKEGQNVTLSCEQNLNHDAMYWYRQDPGQGLRLIYYSQIVNDFQKGDIAEGYSVSREKKESFPLTVTSAQKNPTAFYLCASSTLRDRQSSYTFGSGTRLTVV.

This chain links TRBV18 with TRBJ1-6; 8 positions agree with TRBD1. The CDR3 consists of 14 residues. Germline CDR1 is KGHSH and CDR2 is LQKENI. The V gene end was trimmed by 3 bases and the J gene end by 8 bases; junction bases not matched to a gene: 3. This chain's CDR3 is CASSPDRVDSPLHF. The CDR3 DNA reads as TGTGCCAGCTCACCGGACAGGGTGGATTCACCCCTCCACTTT.

This chain joins TRBV13 and TRBJ2-5; D perhaps matches TRBD2 (5 bases). The CDR3 length is 13 residues. Per germline, CDR1 PRHDT and CDR2 FYEKMQ (reference sequence). The V end lost 2 bases, the J end lost 5 bases, and 9 bases lay between the germline ends. CDR3 sequence reads: CASSLTRRETQYF. The CDR3 bases are TGTGCCAGCAGCTTAACTAGGAGGGAGACCCAGTACTTC.

This clone was counted only a few times. The rearrangement joins TRBV19 to TRBJ1-3; D is perhaps TRBD1 (6 bases). Trimming removed 4 bases from V and 2 bases from J, with 9 bases in between. The CDR3 sequence is 14 residues long. Germline V gene data show CDR1 as LNHDA and CDR2 as SQIVND (reference sequence). The CDR3 DNA is TGTGCCAGTAGTACCACAGGGCCTGGAAACACCATATATTTT. Translating gives CASSTTGPGNTIYF.

The CDR3 DNA reads TGTGCCAGCAGCGTAGGACAGACAGGGAGGTACGAGCAGTACTTC. It translates to CASSVGQTGRYEQYF. This chain joins TRBV9 and TRBJ2-7; D may be TRBD1 (7 bases). V was clipped by 0 bases and J by 4 bases, with 14 bases between them. Germline V gene sequence: CDR1 SGDLS, CDR2 YYNGEE. This CDR3 is 15 amino acids long. The full variable domain, with the rest looked up from reference TRBV9 and TRBJ2-7, is DSGVTQTPKHLITATGQRVTLRCSPRSGDLSVYWYQQSLDQGLQFLIQYYNGEERAKGNILERFSAQQFPDLHSELNLSSLELGDSALYFCASSVGQTGRYEQYFGPGTRLTVT.